These T cell receptor beta chains were read from a single sample in a study of blood T cell repertoires in COVID-19. The data were produced by immunoSEQ multiplex PCR, yet TCRdb's version contains in-frame clones alone and is incomplete. The sample carries 150,000 to 200,000 clones, 80% to 90% recorded once. The sequenced sample was PBMCs or T cells enriched from blood (not recorded which). Receptors originate from a woman in her late teens or twenties who had recovered from COVID-19. CDR3s include the opening cysteine and the closing phenylalanine or tryptophan. D genes are given only for firm matches. The size entry is marked missing in some rows and otherwise reads once, few, many or a size class.

clone_size: once
v_call: TRBV12-3/TRBV12-4
j_call: TRBJ2-5
d_call: TRBD1
cdr3_nt: TGTGCCAGCAGCGACAGGGGGACCCAGTACTTC
cdr3_aa: CASSDRGTQYF

clone_size: NA
v_call: TRBV6-5
j_call: TRBJ1-2
d_call: TRBD1
cdr3_nt: TGTGCCAGCACCGAGGGTCCAGGGGGCTACTATGGCTACACCTTC
cdr3_aa: CASTEGPGGYYGYTF

clone_size: NA
v_call: TRBV2
j_call: TRBJ2-3
d_call: NA
cdr3_nt: TGTGCCAGCCTGGGGACTCCTAGCACAGATACGCAGTATTTT
cdr3_aa: CASLGTPSTDTQYF

clone_size: NA
v_call: TRBV19
j_call: TRBJ1-1
d_call: NA
cdr3_nt: TGTGCCAGTTCCGGACAGTACACTGAAGCTTTCTTT
cdr3_aa: CASSGQYTEAFF

clone_size: NA
v_call: TRBV5-1
j_call: TRBJ2-7
d_call: NA
cdr3_nt: TGCGCCAGCAGCTTGGTTAGTCTGGCGGGAAACTACGAGCAGTACTTC
cdr3_aa: CASSLVSLAGNYEQYF

clone_size: few
v_call: TRBV6-5
j_call: TRBJ2-7
d_call: TRBD2
cdr3_nt: TGTGCCAGCAGACTCGGACTAGCCGGCGAGCAGTACTTC
cdr3_aa: CASRLGLAGEQYF

clone_size: once
v_call: TRBV6-4
j_call: TRBJ2-3
d_call: TRBD2
cdr3_nt: TGTGCCAGCAGTGCGGAGGGAGGGCCGGATACGCAGTATTTT
cdr3_aa: CASSAEGGPDTQYF

clone_size: NA
v_call: TRBV18
j_call: TRBJ1-1
d_call: NA
cdr3_nt: TGTGCCAGCTCACCAGACACTCTGAGGGCTGAAGCTTTCTTT
cdr3_aa: CASSPDTLRAEAFF

clone_size: NA
v_call: TRBV24-1
j_call: TRBJ2-1
d_call: TRBD1
cdr3_nt: TGTGCCACCAGTGACTCTCCGGGGACAGGGCATGAGCAGTTCTTC
cdr3_aa: CATSDSPGTGHEQFF

clone_size: NA
v_call: TRBV6-5
j_call: TRBJ1-2
d_call: NA
cdr3_nt: TGTGCCAGCAGTTACTTATACGGTGGCTACACCTTC
cdr3_aa: CASSYLYGGYTF

clone_size: NA
v_call: TRBV15
j_call: TRBJ2-1
d_call: TRBD1
cdr3_nt: TGTGCCACCAGCAGAGATTCGGGACAGGGGGCGCGTAGTGAGCAGTTCTTC
cdr3_aa: CATSRDSGQGARSEQFF

clone_size: NA
v_call: TRBV11-2
j_call: TRBJ2-2
d_call: TRBD2
cdr3_nt: TGTGCCAGCAGGAGACTAGCTACGGCCGGGGAGCTGTTTTTT
cdr3_aa: CASRRLATAGELFF

clone_size: NA
v_call: TRBV15
j_call: TRBJ1-2
d_call: TRBD1
cdr3_nt: TGTGCCACCAGCACCGACAGGGAATTATGGATCTATGGCTACACCTTC
cdr3_aa: CATSTDRELWIYGYTF

clone_size: NA
v_call: TRBV29-1
j_call: TRBJ2-3
d_call: TRBD2
cdr3_nt: TGCAGCGTTGAGTCCCGGCCGGGAGGGCCAGATACGCAGTATTTT
cdr3_aa: CSVESRPGGPDTQYF

clone_size: few
v_call: TRBV2
j_call: TRBJ2-7
d_call: NA
cdr3_nt: TGTGCCAGCATGGGGGGCTACGAGCAGTACTTC
cdr3_aa: CASMGGYEQYF

clone_size: NA
v_call: TRBV7-9
j_call: TRBJ1-2
d_call: NA
cdr3_nt: TGTGCCAGCAGCTTAGACACAGCCGGTGGCTACACCTTC
cdr3_aa: CASSLDTAGGYTF

clone_size: NA
v_call: TRBV5-1
j_call: TRBJ2-6
d_call: NA
cdr3_nt: TGCGCCAGCAGCCAGGGGAGCCAAACTGGGGCCAACGTCCTGACTTTC
cdr3_aa: CASSQGSQTGANVLTF